These 23 T cell receptor beta chains were all obtained from the same sample, sequenced in a study of T cell responses to AZD1222 COVID-19 vaccine. Profiled with immunoSEQ multiplex PCR; TCRdb holds only in-frame clones, not every one. The sample consists of about 140,000 clones, 85% to 95% of them appearing once. Sequences were derived from peripheral blood, sampled 28 days after the second AZD1222 dose. The source is an adult who received the AZD1222 COVID-19 vaccine.

This clone is a singleton in its sample. The J gene is TRBJ2-1, the V gene TRBV4-2; TRBD2 matches at 8 bases. The CDR3 runs to 17 residues. Germline V gene sequence: CDR1 LGHNA, CDR2 YNFKEQ. J was trimmed by 4 bases and V by 3 bases; bases with no gene match: 11. The CDR3 nucleotides read TGTGCCAGCAGCCAGACTAGCGACTCACTAGTTTACAATGAGCAGTTCTTC. It yields the protein CASSQTSDSLVYNEQFF.

The V and J genes are TRBV7-9 and TRBJ2-5, with 9 nucleotides matching TRBD1. The CDR3 runs 15 residues. V was clipped by 10 bases and J by 1 base; unmatched bases: 10. The germline gives CDR1 SEHNR, CDR2 FQNEAQ (reference sequence). This CDR3 is CATPGTGSSQETQYF. CDR3 coding DNA: TGTGCCACGCCGGGGACAGGGTCCTCCCAAGAGACCCAGTACTTC. Full variable domain (rest looked up from reference TRBV7-9 and TRBJ2-5): DTGVSQNPRHKITKRGQNVTFRCDPISEHNRLYWYRQTLGQGPEFLTYFQNEAQLEKSRLLSDRFSAERPKGSFSTLEIQRTEQGDSAMYLCATPGTGSSQETQYFGPGTRLLVL.

This clone was seen a single time. This chain uses TRBV28 with TRBJ2-5; the D is unclear. Germline-derived CDR1 and CDR2 are MDHEN and SYDVKM. The CDR3 has 12 amino acids. Trimming left V 7 bases short and J 6 bases short, with 12 bases between. CDR3 sequence: CASNSARKTQYF. The CDR3 nucleotides are TGTGCCAGCAATTCTGCTCGGAAGACCCAGTACTTC. The full variable domain, its missing parts supplied by reference TRBV28 and TRBJ2-5, is DVKVTQSSRYLVKRTGEKVFLECVQDMDHENMFWYRQDPGLGLRLIYFSYDVKMKEKGDIPEGYSVSREKKERFSLILESASTNQTSMYLCASNSARKTQYFGPGTRLLVL.

The chain joins TRBV6-5 to TRBJ2-7; D remains unclear. The CDR3 sequence is 15 residues long. CDR1 is MNHEY, CDR2 SVGAGI, per germline. V was trimmed by 3 bases and J by 0 bases, leaving 12 bases between them. The CDR3 is CASSYGLPDSYEQYF. CDR3 DNA: TGTGCCAGCAGTTATGGCCTGCCAGACTCCTACGAGCAGTACTTC.

V is TRBV27 and J is TRBJ1-2, with a weak D call TRBD1 (5 bases). V lost 2 bases and J lost 2, with 6 bases in between. The CDR3 consists of 13 residues. CDR1 is MNHEY and CDR2 is SMNVEV in the germline V gene (reference sequence). This CDR3 is CASSLEGNYGYTF. For the CDR3, the DNA is TGTGCCAGCAGTTTAGAGGGGAACTATGGCTACACCTTC.

This chain connects TRBV7-2 to TRBJ2-7, with 9 bases aligning to TRBD1. Germline assignment: CDR1 SGHTA and CDR2 FQGNSA. The length of the CDR3 is 14 residues. The ends lost 6 bases at V and 7 bases at J; junction bases unmatched: 10. In DNA form, the CDR3 reads TGTGCCAGCAGTTCCACAGGGGGCACCCGGGAGCAGTACTTC. It specifies CASSSTGGTREQYF.

The genes are TRBV20-1 and TRBJ2-4; D perhaps matches TRBD2 (5 bases). The CDR3 contains 15 residues. Germline CDR1 reads DFQATT; CDR2 reads SNEGSKA (reference sequence). V lost 3 bases, J lost 1 base, and 13 bases lay in between. This chain's CDR3 is CSASVASGAKNIQYF. Here the CDR3 DNA reads TGCAGTGCTAGTGTAGCGAGTGGGGCCAAAAACATTCAGTACTTC.

V usage is TRBV30 and J usage is TRBJ2-7, with D possibly being TRBD1 (6 bases). The CDR3 is 16 residues long. The germline V gene encodes CDR1 GTSNPN and CDR2 SVGIG (reference sequence). The V end lost 0 bases, the J end lost 2 bases, and 17 bases lay between the germline ends. The CDR3 bases are TGTGCCTGGAGTGTACTGGGGGCTGGGGTAACCTACGAGCAGTACTTC. It translates to CAWSVLGAGVTYEQYF.

The chain combines TRBV11-3 with TRBJ1-6; D remains unclear. Germline CDR1 and CDR2: SGHNT and YENEEA. Trimming took 5 bases from V and 3 from J, leaving 5 bases between them. This CDR3 spans 13 amino acids. The CDR3 DNA follows: TGTGCCAGCAGCCACCACTATAATTCACCCCTCCACTTT. It specifies CASSHHYNSPLHF.

Only one count was recorded for this clone. J is TRBJ2-5 and V is TRBV5-1; D unresolved. Deletions cut 0 bases from V and 5 bases from J, with 14 bases between. Germline CDR1 SGHRS, CDR2 YFSETQ. The CDR3 contains 15 residues. CDR3 DNA: TGCGCCAGCAGCTTGGGACCCACGAGTGGGGAGACCCAGTACTTC. It specifies CASSLGPTSGETQYF.

This clone was detected only once. This chain uses TRBV7-9 with TRBJ1-2, with D possibly matching TRBD1 (5 bases). This CDR3 comprises 13 residues. Germline values: CDR1 SEHNR, CDR2 FQNEAQ (reference sequence). Trimming cost V 3 bases and J 2 bases, with 7 bases left between them. The DNA for the CDR3 is TGTGCCAGCAGCTTCGGGGGAAACTATGGCTACACCTTC. It encodes CASSFGGNYGYTF.

This chain joins TRBV9 and TRBJ2-2; D uncertain. Trimming removed 4 bases from V and 2 bases from J, with 15 bases in between. The germline V gene encodes CDR1 SGDLS and CDR2 YYNGEE. The CDR3 is made up of 16 amino acids. The CDR3 region is CASSPHATPNTGELFF. In DNA form, the CDR3 reads TGTGCCAGCAGCCCCCACGCGACGCCAAACACCGGGGAGCTGTTTTTT.

V usage is TRBV9 and J usage is TRBJ1-5; no reliable D call. Per germline, CDR1 SGDLS and CDR2 YYNGEE. Trimming removed 0 bases at V and 4 bases at J, with 11 bases between. The CDR3 spans 15 residues. The CDR3 DNA reads as TGTGCCAGCAGCGTAGGTGACATGGGGAATCAGCCCCAGCATTTT. This codes for CASSVGDMGNQPQHF.

V gene TRBV5-1 combines with J gene TRBJ2-3; D unclear. CDR1 and CDR2 (germline): SGHRS, YFSETQ. Trimming left V 2 bases short and J 4 bases short, with 8 bases between. The CDR3 totals 13 residues. CDR3 amino acids: CASSLGRSDTQYF. The CDR3 DNA reads TGCGCCAGCAGCTTAGGTCGATCAGATACGCAGTATTTT.

The table lists this clone with a count of one. The rearrangement links TRBV9 to TRBJ1-1; tentatively, D is TRBD1 (5 bases). This CDR3 has 13 residues. In germline, CDR1 is SGDLS, CDR2 YYNGEE. The germline V and J ends were trimmed by 4 bases and 10 bases, with 17 bases remaining between them. The CDR3 region is CASSSGMAGRAFF. The CDR3 bases are TGTGCCAGCAGCTCAGGGATGGCAGGGCGAGCTTTCTTT. Combining the CDR3 with reference TRBV9 and TRBJ1-1 gives the whole variable domain DSGVTQTPKHLITATGQRVTLRCSPRSGDLSVYWYQQSLDQGLQFLIQYYNGEERAKGNILERFSAQQFPDLHSELNLSSLELGDSALYFCASSSGMAGRAFFGQGTRLTVV.

The rearrangement joins TRBV6-2 or TRBV6-3 to TRBJ1-1; a possible D gene is TRBD1 (6 bases). CDR1 and CDR2 (germline): MNHEY, SVGEGT. This CDR3 is 16 amino acids long. V was trimmed by 2 bases and J by 1 base, leaving 14 bases between them. The CDR3 sequence is CASSYIPGTPNTEAFF. CDR3 DNA sequence: TGTGCCAGCAGTTACATTCCCGGGACACCGAACACTGAAGCTTTCTTT.

This chain joins TRBV5-1 and TRBJ2-3; 9 bases line up with TRBD1. This CDR3 is 15 amino acids long. The J segment lost 2 bases and the V segment lost 6 bases, leaving 7 bases of the junction unmatched. CDR1 and CDR2 from the germline V gene are SGHRS and YFSETQ. CDR3 sequence: CASTPTGGYTDTQYF. CDR3 nucleotide sequence: TGCGCCAGCACCCCGACAGGGGGGTACACAGATACGCAGTATTTT.

This clone was seen once. CDR3 residues: CASSPGTGTTHYGYTF. CDR3 in DNA: TGCGCCAGCAGCCCCGGGACAGGGACTACCCACTATGGCTACACCTTC. The chain links TRBV4-1 to TRBJ1-2, with 9 bases identical to TRBD1. V was pared by 4 bases and J by 3 bases, with 9 bases of the junction left unmatched. Germline V gene lookup returns CDR1 MGHRA and CDR2 YSYEKL. CDR3 length: 16 amino acids.

This clone was observed a single time. In nucleotides, the CDR3 is TGTGCCAGCAGTGAAATTAATGGGGCCTCCCAGCATTTT. Its translation: CASSEINGASQHF. This rearrangement joins TRBV25-1 to TRBJ1-5; maybe TRBD1 (5 bases). This CDR3 is built from 13 residues. Deletions cut 2 bases from V and 11 bases from J, with 13 bases between. Germline loops: CDR1 MGHDK, CDR2 SYGVNS.

The chain couples TRBV7-9 to TRBJ2-5; no firm D call. The CDR3 sequence is 11 residues long. Germline CDR1 SEHNR, CDR2 FQNEAQ (reference sequence). Trimming shortened V by 4 bases and J by 1 base, and 1 base separated the two germline ends. CDR3 loop: CASSSQETQYF. Written as DNA, the CDR3 is TGTGCCAGCAGCTCCCAAGAGACCCAGTACTTC.

The genes are TRBV4-1 and TRBJ2-5; possibly TRBD2 for D (6 bases). Germline loops: CDR1 MGHRA, CDR2 YSYEKL. V lost 0 bases and J 2 bases, leaving 16 bases between the germline ends. This CDR3 contains 17 residues. The CDR3: CASSQEWGAGLQETQYF. Here the CDR3 DNA reads TGCGCCAGCAGCCAAGAATGGGGCGCGGGGTTACAAGAGACCCAGTACTTC.

This clone appeared a single time. The chain employs TRBV7-9 and TRBJ1-2; D gene uncertain. Trimming cost V 5 bases and J 0 bases, with 13 bases left between them. This CDR3 spans 15 amino acids. Germline CDR1 reads SEHNR; CDR2 reads FQNEAQ (reference sequence). Here the CDR3 reads CASSPLRNANYGYTF. CDR3 bases: TGTGCCAGCAGCCCTCTTCGGAATGCTAACTATGGCTACACCTTC.

The rearrangement joins TRBV4-2 to TRBJ1-4, with 7 nucleotides matching TRBD1. The CDR3 runs 14 residues. V gave up 5 bases and J gave up 7 bases; unmatched junction bases: 7. Germline values: CDR1 LGHNA, CDR2 YNFKEQ. The CDR3 is CASSSSRGFEKLFF. The CDR3 nucleotides are TGTGCCAGCAGCTCGAGCAGGGGGTTTGAAAAACTGTTTTTT.